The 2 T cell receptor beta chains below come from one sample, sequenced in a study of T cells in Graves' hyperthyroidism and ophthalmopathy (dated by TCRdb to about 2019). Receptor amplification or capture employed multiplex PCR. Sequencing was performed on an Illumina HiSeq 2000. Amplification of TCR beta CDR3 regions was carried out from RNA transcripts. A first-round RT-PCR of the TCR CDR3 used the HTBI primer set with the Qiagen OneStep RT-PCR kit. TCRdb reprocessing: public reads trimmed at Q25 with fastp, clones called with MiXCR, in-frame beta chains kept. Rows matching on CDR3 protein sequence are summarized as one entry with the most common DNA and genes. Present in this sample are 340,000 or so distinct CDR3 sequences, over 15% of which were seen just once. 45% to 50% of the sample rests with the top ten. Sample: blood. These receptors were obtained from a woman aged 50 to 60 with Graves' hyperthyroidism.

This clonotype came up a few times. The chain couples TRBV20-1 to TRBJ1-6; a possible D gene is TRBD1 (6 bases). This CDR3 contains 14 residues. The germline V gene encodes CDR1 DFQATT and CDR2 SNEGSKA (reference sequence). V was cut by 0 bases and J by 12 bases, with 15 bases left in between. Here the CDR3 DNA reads TGCAGTGCTAGAGATCCCCCCCAGGGGCTACCCCTCCACTTT. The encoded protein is CSARDPPQGLPLHF.

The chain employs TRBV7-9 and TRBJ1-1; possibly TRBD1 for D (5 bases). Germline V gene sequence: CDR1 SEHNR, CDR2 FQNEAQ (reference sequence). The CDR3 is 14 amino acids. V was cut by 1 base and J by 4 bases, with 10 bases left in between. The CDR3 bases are TGTGCCAGCAGCTTAGTGGCGGGGCGCACTGAAGCTTTCTTT. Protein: CASSLVAGRTEAFF. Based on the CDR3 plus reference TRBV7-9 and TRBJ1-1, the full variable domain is DTGVSQNPRHKITKRGQNVTFRCDPISEHNRLYWYRQTLGQGPEFLTYFQNEAQLEKSRLLSDRFSAERPKGSFSTLEIQRTEQGDSAMYLCASSLVAGRTEAFFGQGTRLTVV.